These 14 T cell receptor beta chains originate from one sample sequenced in a study of molecular identifiers for immune sequencing clone quantification. TCRdb redid the calling of the PCR reads with MiXCR, one entry per CDR3 protein. Of around 100,000 distinct CDR3 sequences in the sample, around 33% were seen once. Sequenced: naive CD8+ T cells from blood, with Jurkat cell RNA spiked in. As to subset: FACS-sorted CD8+CD4-CCR7+CD45RA+ naive T cells. The receptors were sampled from a human donor in good health. Some libraries in this study had Jurkat cell RNA spiked in.

Details on this clonotype: A read error is possible here, since a much larger clone lies one base away. This chain connects TRBV7-3 to TRBJ2-3, with 8 bases lining up with TRBD1. The germline V gene encodes CDR1 SGHTA and CDR2 FQGTGA. The CDR3 has 17 residues. The CDR3 sequence is CASSLYRYGQGTDTQNF. The CDR3 DNA reads as TGTGCCAGCAGCTTATATCGGTACGGACAGGGCACAGATACGCAGAATTTT.

The V call is TRBV7-9, the J call TRBJ2-3, with TRBD2 as a possible D gene (6 bases). The CDR3 loop spans 14 amino acids. Germline CDR1 and CDR2: SEHNR and FQNEAQ (reference sequence). V lost 3 bases and J lost 2, with 9 bases in between. This CDR3 is CASSFAGITDTQYF. In DNA, the CDR3 is TGTGCCAGCAGCTTCGCGGGAATCACAGATACGCAGTATTTT.

With respect to this clonotype: At one end, the junction sequence differs from germline, possibly due to a read error. The gene calls are TRBV7-2 and TRBJ2-1; 13 bases are shared with TRBD2. The CDR3 is 15 residues long. Germline CDR1 and CDR2: SGHTA and FQGNSA. CDR3 nucleotide sequence: TGTGCCAGCAGCCTACTAGCGGGAGGGCGGAGTGAGCAGATCTTC. This gives the protein CASSLLAGGRSEQIF.

In its sample, this clonotype was seen many times. This rearrangement joins TRBV21-1 to TRBJ2-3; the tabulated D call, TRBD1, remains unverified against the DNA. TRBV21-1 is given as a pseudogene. The CDR3 extends over 17 amino acids. CDR3 coding DNA: TGTGCCAGCAGCAAAGCACCCCCGGAGGAGAGCACAGATACGCAGTATTTT. Translated: CASSKAPPEESTDTQYF.

This chain links TRBV7-9 with TRBJ2-7, with D possibly TRBD2 on 6 matching bases. This CDR3 has 14 amino acids. Germline CDR1 SEHNR, CDR2 FQNEAQ (reference sequence). Deletions cut 4 bases from V and 3 bases from J, with 13 bases between. The CDR3 DNA reads as TGTGCCAGCAGCTGCGGCGGGGTCGGCTACGAGCAGTACTTC. Translated: CASSCGGVGYEQYF.

Many counts were recorded for this clonotype. V and J are TRBV7-6 and TRBJ2-3; D may be TRBD2 (5 bases). CDR3 length equals 15 residues. Germline-derived CDR1 and CDR2 are SGHVS and FNYEAQ. V gave up 4 bases and J gave up 5 bases, with 16 bases separating them. The DNA of the CDR3 is TGTGCCAGCAGCTCAACGAGTAGCGCTCTAGATACGCAGTATTTT. This codes for CASSSTSSALDTQYF. The full variable domain, rest sourced from reference TRBV7-6 and TRBJ2-3, is GAGVSQSPRYKVTKRGQDVALRCDPISGHVSLYWYRQALGQGPEFLTYFNYEAQQDKSGLPNDRFSAERPEGSISTLTIQRTEQRDSAMYRCASSSTSSALDTQYFGPGTRLTVL.

About this clonotype: One end of the junction does not line up with germline, which may come from a read error. The chain carries TRBV2 and TRBJ2-2; 9 nucleotides align to TRBD1. CDR3 length: 16 amino acids. The V gene's germline CDR1 is SNHLY and CDR2 FYNNEI. CDR3 DNA sequence: TGTGCCGGCAGTGGAGAACAGGGGGCTATAACCGGGGAGCTGTTTTTT. This encodes CAGSGEQGAITGELFF.

Points on this clonotype: The CDR3 does not close with the conserved phenylalanine or tryptophan, likely indicating a read error. The DNA is omitted, as the CDR3 cannot be located on it reliably, and the CDR3 follows TCRdb's listing. The chain carries TRBV5-4 and TRBJ2-1; the D call TRBD2 from the table was never checked on the DNA. CDR1 is SGHNT and CDR2 is YYREEE in the germline V gene (reference sequence). Ends included, the CDR3 has 12 residues. CDR3 sequence reads: CASSYRQGEQIY.

CDR3 nucleotides: TGTGCCAGCAGTGAATATCTGGAGATCAAAGCTGAAGCTTTCTTT. Translated, it gives CASSEYLEIKAEAFF. V and J are TRBV2 and TRBJ1-1; no reliable D call. Trimming removed 2 bases at V and 6 bases at J, with 16 bases between. Per germline, CDR1 SNHLY and CDR2 FYNNEI. This CDR3 region has 15 residues.

The chain recombines TRBV28 with TRBJ1-1; 8 bases fit TRBD1. V was pared by 5 bases and J by 3 bases, with 8 bases of the junction left unmatched. The CDR3 spans 15 residues. The germline CDR1 and CDR2 sequences are MDHEN and SYDVKM. CDR3 residues: CASSLRQGIDTEAFF. The CDR3 DNA follows: TGTGCCAGCAGTCTAAGACAGGGGATTGACACTGAAGCTTTCTTT.

J is TRBJ2-1 and V is TRBV10-3, with TRBD1 identical over 8 bases. Germline-derived CDR1 and CDR2 are ENHRY and SYGVKD. After removal of 11 bases from V and 2 bases from J, the junction contained 8 bases not matched to a gene. This CDR3 has 14 residues. In nucleotides, the CDR3 is TGTGCCTCCCAAGACAGGGGAGCCTACAATGAGCAGTTCTTC. This codes for CASQDRGAYNEQFF.

This chain links TRBV10-3 with TRBJ1-4; D perhaps matches TRBD1 (5 bases). CDR3 length equals 13 residues. The V end was cut by 4 bases, the J end by 3 bases, with 6 bases between. Germline values: CDR1 ENHRY, CDR2 SYGVKD. The CDR3 DNA reads TGTGCCATCAGTGGACAGCCTAATGAAAAACTGTTTTTT. It yields the protein CAISGQPNEKLFF.

This chain joins TRBV19 and TRBJ1-1, with D possibly matching TRBD1 (5 bases). Germline values: CDR1 LNHDA, CDR2 SQIVND (reference sequence). The germline V and J ends were trimmed by 5 bases and 3 bases, with 13 bases remaining between them. There are 14 residues in the CDR3. CDR3 sequence reads: CASSAHRPYTEAFF. The CDR3 DNA is TGTGCCAGTAGTGCACACAGGCCCTACACTGAAGCTTTCTTT.

Many counts were recorded for this clonotype. The chain links TRBV6-5 to TRBJ2-5; the D is unclear. This CDR3 is 12 amino acids long. Germline assignment: CDR1 MNHEY and CDR2 SVGAGI. Trimming took 6 bases from V and 1 from J, leaving 6 bases between them. The CDR3: CASRATQETQYF. The CDR3 DNA is TGTGCCAGCAGGGCTACCCAAGAGACCCAGTACTTC.